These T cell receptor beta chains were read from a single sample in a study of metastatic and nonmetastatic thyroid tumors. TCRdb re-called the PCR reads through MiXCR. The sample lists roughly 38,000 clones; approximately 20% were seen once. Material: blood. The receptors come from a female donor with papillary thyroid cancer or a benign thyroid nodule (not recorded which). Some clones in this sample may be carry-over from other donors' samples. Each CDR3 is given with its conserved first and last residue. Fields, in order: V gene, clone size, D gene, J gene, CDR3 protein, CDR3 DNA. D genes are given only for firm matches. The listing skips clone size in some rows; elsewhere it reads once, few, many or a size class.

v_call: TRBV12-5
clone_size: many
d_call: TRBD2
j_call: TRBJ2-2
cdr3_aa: CASGYPTAPDPGRADVGELFF
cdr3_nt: TGTGCTAGTGGTTACCCGACTGCCCCAGACCCCGGGAGGGCCGATGTCGGGGAGCTGTTTTTT

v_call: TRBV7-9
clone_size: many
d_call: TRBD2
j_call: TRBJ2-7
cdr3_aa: CASSKGRLAVYEQYF
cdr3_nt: TGTGCCAGCAGCAAAGGCCGACTAGCGGTCTACGAGCAGTACTTC

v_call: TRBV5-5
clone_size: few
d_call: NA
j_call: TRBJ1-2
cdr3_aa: CASSPETNYGYTF
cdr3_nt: TGTGCCAGCAGCCCGGAGACTAACTATGGCTACACCTTC

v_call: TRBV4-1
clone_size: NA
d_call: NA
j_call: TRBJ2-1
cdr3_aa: CASAARLDERTQFF
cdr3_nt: TGCGCCAGCGCGGCACGACTAGACGAACGGACGCAGTTCTTC

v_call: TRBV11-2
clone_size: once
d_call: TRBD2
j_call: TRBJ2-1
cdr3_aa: CASRYSENSGRGNEQFF
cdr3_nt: TGTGCCAGCAGATATTCCGAGAATAGCGGGAGAGGGAATGAGCAGTTCTTC

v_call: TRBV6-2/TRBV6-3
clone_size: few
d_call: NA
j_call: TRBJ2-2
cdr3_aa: CASRRKGENTGELFF
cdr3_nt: TGTGCCAGCAGACGGAAGGGGGAGAACACAGGGGAGCTGTTTTTT

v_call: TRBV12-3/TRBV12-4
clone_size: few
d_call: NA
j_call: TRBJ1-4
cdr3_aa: CASRRAGTATNEKLFF
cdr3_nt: TGTGCCAGCAGGCGAGCCGGGACGGCAACTAATGAAAAACTGTTTTTT

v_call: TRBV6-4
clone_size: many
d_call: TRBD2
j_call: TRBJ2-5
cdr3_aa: CASSKTAGDQETQYF
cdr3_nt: TGTGCCAGCAGTAAGACAGCGGGAGATCAAGAGACCCAGTACTTC

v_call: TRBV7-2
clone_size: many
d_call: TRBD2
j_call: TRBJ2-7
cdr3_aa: CASSPWGGAVYEQYF
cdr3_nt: TGTGCCAGCAGCCCCTGGGGAGGGGCTGTCTACGAGCAGTACTTC

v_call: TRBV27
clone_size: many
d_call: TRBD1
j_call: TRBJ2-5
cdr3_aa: CASNSQGAGVETQYF
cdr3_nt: TGTGCCAGCAATTCCCAGGGGGCTGGTGTGGAGACCCAGTACTTC

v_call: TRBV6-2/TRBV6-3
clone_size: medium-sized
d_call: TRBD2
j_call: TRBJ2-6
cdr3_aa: CASIHSGRGSGANVLTF
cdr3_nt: TGTGCCAGCATCCATAGCGGGCGGGGCTCTGGGGCCAACGTCCTGACTTTC

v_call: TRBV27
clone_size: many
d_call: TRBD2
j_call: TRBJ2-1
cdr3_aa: CASSLGGSPYNEQFF
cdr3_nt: TGTGCCAGCAGTTTAGGCGGGAGCCCCTACAATGAGCAGTTCTTC

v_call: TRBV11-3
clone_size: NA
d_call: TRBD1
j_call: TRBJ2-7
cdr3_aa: CASGPQGSSYEQYF
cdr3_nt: TGTGCCAGTGGCCCACAGGGGTCCTCCTACGAGCAGTACTTC

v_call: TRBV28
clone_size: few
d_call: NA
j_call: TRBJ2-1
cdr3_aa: CASSLSWYSTVFF
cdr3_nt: TGTGCCAGCAGTTTATCGTGGTATTCAACGGTTTTCTTC

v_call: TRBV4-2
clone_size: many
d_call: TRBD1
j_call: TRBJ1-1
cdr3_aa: CASSQDRGPEAFF
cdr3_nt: TGTGCCAGCAGCCAAGATAGGGGGCCTGAAGCTTTCTTT

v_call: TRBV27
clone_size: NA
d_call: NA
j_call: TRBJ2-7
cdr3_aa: CASSGLGEREQYF
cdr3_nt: TGTGCCAGCAGTGGTTTAGGTGAGAGGGAGCAGTACTTC

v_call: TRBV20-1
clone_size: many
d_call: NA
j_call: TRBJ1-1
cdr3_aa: CSATLGPAAFF
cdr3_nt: TGCAGTGCTACCTTGGGACCGGCAGCTTTCTTT

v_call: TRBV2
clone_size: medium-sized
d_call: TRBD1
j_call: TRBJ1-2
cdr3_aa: CASRAFRDRDGYTF
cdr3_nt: TGTGCCAGCAGAGCTTTCCGGGACAGGGATGGCTACACCTTC

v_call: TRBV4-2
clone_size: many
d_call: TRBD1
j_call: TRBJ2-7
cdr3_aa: CASRGGDGLGTAYEQYF
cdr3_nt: TGTGCCAGCAGAGGAGGTGACGGACTCGGGACAGCCTACGAGCAGTACTTC

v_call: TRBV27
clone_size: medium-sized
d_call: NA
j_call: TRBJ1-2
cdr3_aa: CASSGSRGYGYTF
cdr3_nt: TGTGCCAGCAGTGGGTCACGGGGCTATGGCTACACCTTC

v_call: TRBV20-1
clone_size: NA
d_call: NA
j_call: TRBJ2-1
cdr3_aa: CSALRVCNEQFF
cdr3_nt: TGCAGTGCTCTGAGGGTCTGTAATGAGCAGTTCTTC

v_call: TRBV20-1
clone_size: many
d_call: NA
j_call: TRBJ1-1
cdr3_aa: CSARGGTEAFF
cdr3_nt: TGCAGTGCTAGAGGGGGCACTGAAGCTTTCTTT

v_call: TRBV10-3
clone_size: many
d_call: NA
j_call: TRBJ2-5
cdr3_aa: CAISVSSGQETQYF
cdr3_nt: TGTGCCATCAGTGTCTCCTCCGGCCAAGAGACCCAGTACTTC

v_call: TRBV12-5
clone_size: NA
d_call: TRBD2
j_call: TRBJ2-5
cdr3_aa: CAIASAGVAGCFGQETQYF
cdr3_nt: TGTGCTATTGCCTCGGCCGGGGTAGCGGGATGTTTTGGACAAGAGACCCAGTACTTC

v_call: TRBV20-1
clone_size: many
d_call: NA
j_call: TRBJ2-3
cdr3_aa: CSASGGMATDTQYF
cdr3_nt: TGCAGTGCTAGTGGGGGGATGGCGACAGATACGCAGTATTTT

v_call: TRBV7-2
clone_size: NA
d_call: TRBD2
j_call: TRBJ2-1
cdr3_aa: CASSTTSVSLSGEHFF
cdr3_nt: TGTGCCAGCAGCACCACTAGCGTGAGTTTGTCAGGTGAGCATTTCTTC

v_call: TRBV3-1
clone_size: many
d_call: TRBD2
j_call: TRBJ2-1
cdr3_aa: CASSQGGLGEQFF
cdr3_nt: TGTGCCAGCAGCCAGGGGGGGTTAGGTGAGCAGTTCTTC

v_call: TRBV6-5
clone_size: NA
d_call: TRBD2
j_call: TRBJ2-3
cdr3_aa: CASSYSGRGWDTQYF
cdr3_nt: TGTGCCAGCAGTTACTCTGGGCGGGGGTGGGATACGCAGTATTTT

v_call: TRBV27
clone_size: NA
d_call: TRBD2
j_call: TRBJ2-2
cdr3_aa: CASIFGLAGTGELFF
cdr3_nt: TGTGCCAGCATTTTTGGACTAGCGGGGACCGGGGAGTTGTTTTTT

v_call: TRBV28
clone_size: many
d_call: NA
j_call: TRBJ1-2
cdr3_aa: CASSLRSYGYTF
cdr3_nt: TGTGCCAGCAGTTTGAGGTCTTATGGCTACACCTTC

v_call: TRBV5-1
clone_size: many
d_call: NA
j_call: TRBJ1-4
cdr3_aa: CASMVRGGMGEKLFF
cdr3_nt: TGCGCCAGCATGGTCCGAGGAGGGATGGGTGAAAAACTGTTTTTT

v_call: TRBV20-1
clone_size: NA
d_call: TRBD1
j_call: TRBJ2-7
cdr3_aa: CSANRGILYEQYF
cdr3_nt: TGCAGTGCTAACAGGGGAATTCTCTACGAGCAGTACTTC

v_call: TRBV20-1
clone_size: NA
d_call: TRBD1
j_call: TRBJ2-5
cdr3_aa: CSELTGGGWETQYF
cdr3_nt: TGCAGTGAACTGACAGGGGGCGGTTGGGAGACCCAGTACTTC

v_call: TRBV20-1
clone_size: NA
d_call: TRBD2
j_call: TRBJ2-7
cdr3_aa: CSAKAGLAGTYEQYF
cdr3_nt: TGCAGTGCCAAAGCCGGACTAGCGGGGACTTACGAGCAGTACTTC

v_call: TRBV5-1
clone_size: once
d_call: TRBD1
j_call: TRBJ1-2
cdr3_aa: CASSPHQGQGYYGYTF
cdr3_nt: TGCGCCAGCAGCCCCCACCAGGGACAGGGATACTATGGCTACACCTTC

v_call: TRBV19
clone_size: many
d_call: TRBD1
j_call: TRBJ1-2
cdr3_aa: CASSWDRGPPGGYTF
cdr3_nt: TGTGCCAGTAGCTGGGACAGGGGCCCCCCGGGTGGCTACACCTTC

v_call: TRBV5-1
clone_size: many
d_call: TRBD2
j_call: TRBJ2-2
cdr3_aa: CASSSSGSGTGELFF
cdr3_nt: TGCGCCAGCAGCTCTAGCGGGAGTGGCACCGGGGAGCTGTTTTTT

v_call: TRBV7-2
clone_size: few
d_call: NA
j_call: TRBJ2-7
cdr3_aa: CASSFLRYGQYF
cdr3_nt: TGTGCCAGCAGCTTCCTAAGATACGGGCAGTACTTC

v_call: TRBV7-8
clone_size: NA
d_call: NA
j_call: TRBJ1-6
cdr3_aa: CASSLLGADNSPLHF
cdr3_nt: TGTGCCAGCAGCTTATTGGGGGCGGATAATTCACCCCTCCACTTT

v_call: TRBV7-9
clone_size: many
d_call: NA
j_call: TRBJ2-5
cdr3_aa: CASSSDEETQYF
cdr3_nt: TGTGCCAGCAGCTCGGATGAGGAGACCCAGTACTTC

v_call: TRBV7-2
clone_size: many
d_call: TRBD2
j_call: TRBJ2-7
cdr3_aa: CASSLALAGTYEQYF
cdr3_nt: TGTGCCAGCAGCTTAGCTCTAGCGGGTACCTACGAGCAGTACTTC

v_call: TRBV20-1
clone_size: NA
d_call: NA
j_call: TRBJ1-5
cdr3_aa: CSASVPGVISNQLQHF
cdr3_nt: TGCAGTGCTAGCGTCCCAGGGGTAATTAGCAATCAGCTCCAGCATTTT

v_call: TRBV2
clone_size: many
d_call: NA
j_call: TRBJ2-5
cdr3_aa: CASSEAGETQYF
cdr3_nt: TGTGCCAGCAGTGAAGCAGGGGAGACCCAGTACTTC

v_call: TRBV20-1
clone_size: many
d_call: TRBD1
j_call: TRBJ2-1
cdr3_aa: CSALRDRGGDEQFF
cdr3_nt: TGCAGTGCTCTCCGGGACAGGGGAGGGGATGAGCAGTTCTTC

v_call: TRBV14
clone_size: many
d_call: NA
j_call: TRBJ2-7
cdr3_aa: CASSQGGGGEQYF
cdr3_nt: TGTGCCAGCAGCCAAGGCGGGGGCGGCGAGCAGTACTTC

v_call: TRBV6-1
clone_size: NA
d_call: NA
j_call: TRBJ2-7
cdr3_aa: CASSEEVGLEQYF
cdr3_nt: TGTGCCAGCAGTGAAGAGGTGGGGCTCGAGCAGTACTTC

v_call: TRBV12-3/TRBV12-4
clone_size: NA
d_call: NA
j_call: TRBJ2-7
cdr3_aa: CASSFGEAYEQYF
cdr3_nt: TGTGCCAGCAGTTTCGGGGAGGCGTACGAGCAGTACTTC

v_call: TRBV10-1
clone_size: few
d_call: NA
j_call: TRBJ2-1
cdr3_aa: CASSESSRKNEQFF
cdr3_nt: TGCGCCAGCAGTGAGTCGTCCCGAAAGAATGAGCAGTTCTTC

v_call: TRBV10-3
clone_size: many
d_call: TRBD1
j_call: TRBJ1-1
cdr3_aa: CATLPGQGSRTEAFF
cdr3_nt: TGTGCCACCCTCCCGGGACAGGGATCTAGAACTGAAGCTTTCTTT

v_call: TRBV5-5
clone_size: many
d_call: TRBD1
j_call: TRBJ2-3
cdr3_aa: CASSLGGQGAGDTQYF
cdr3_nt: TGTGCCAGCAGCTTGGGCGGCCAGGGGGCGGGAGATACGCAGTATTTT